This T cell receptor beta chain was obtained from a study of Graves' ophthalmopathy and Graves' hyperthyroidism. V shed 4 bases, J shed 5 bases, and the junction held 15 bases outside the gene matches. The germline gives CDR1 LGHNA, CDR2 YNFKEQ. The CDR3 is 18 amino acids. Amplification targeted the TCR beta CDR3 regions, with RNA transcripts as the source material. First-round RT-PCR used HTBI primers; second-round multiplex PCR followed. TCRdb redid the calling of the multiplex PCR reads with MiXCR, one entry per CDR3 protein. The sample holds about 740,000 distinct CDR3 sequences, roughly two fifths seen once.

The origin of this receptor is an adult man with Graves' ophthalmopathy. The chain recombines TRBV4-2 with TRBJ2-5, with 11 bases that match TRBD2. Input material: peripheral blood. The CDR3 DNA reads TGTGCCAGCAGCCCCGGACTAGCGGGCCCGAAACGCCACGAGACCCAGTACTTC. Amino acid sequence: CASSPGLAGPKRHETQYF.